The 8 T cell receptor beta chains given below trace back to one sample, sequenced in a study of OX40 agonist ivuxolimab in advanced cancers. The assay was immunoSEQ multiplex PCR, and TCRdb's table has in-frame clones only and misses some. Of 9,500 to 15,000 clones listed, 69% are singletons. Sequenced material: CD4+ or CD8+ T cells sorted from blood, taken in a trial of the OX40 agonist ivuxolimab. These receptors were obtained from an adult with an advanced solid tumor such as melanoma, head and neck, liver or kidney cancer.

The chain has TRBV7-9 and TRBJ2-2, with TRBD1 as a possible D gene (5 bases). The germline gives CDR1 SEHNR, CDR2 FQNEAQ (reference sequence). The CDR3 consists of 15 residues. Between the trimmed V and J ends, which lost 8 bases and 1 base, there was a span of 14 bases. DNA of the CDR3: TGTGCCAGCCCACTCCAGGGTTGGAACACCGGGGAGCTGTTTTTT. This encodes CASPLQGWNTGELFF. Looking up the rest from reference TRBV7-9 and TRBJ2-2 gives the full variable domain: DTGVSQNPRHKITKRGQNVTFRCDPISEHNRLYWYRQTLGQGPEFLTYFQNEAQLEKSRLLSDRFSAERPKGSFSTLEIQRTEQGDSAMYLCASPLQGWNTGELFFGEGSRLTVL.

This clone has a handful of counts. The J gene is TRBJ2-7, the V gene TRBV10-3, with D possibly matching TRBD1 (7 bases). CDR1 is ENHRY and CDR2 is SYGVKD in the germline V gene. The CDR3 has 16 amino acids. Trimming cost V 0 bases and J 3 bases, with 15 bases left between them. This CDR3 reads CAISESGGTAGYEQYF. In DNA, the CDR3 is TGTGCCATCAGTGAGTCCGGAGGGACAGCGGGCTACGAGCAGTACTTC.

This clone counts as medium-sized. The chain combines TRBV13 with TRBJ2-1; perhaps TRBD1 as D (6 bases). With 5 bases removed from V and 4 bases from J, the gap between germline ends came to 12 bases. The CDR3 extends over 14 amino acids. Germline V gene sequence: CDR1 PRHDT, CDR2 FYEKMQ (reference sequence). The CDR3 nucleotides read TGTGCCAGCAGCGGAGACAGGACTTACAATGAGCAGTTCTTC. Protein: CASSGDRTYNEQFF.

V and J are TRBV6-6 and TRBJ1-2, with D possibly matching TRBD1 (5 bases). This CDR3 has 13 amino acids. With 6 bases removed from V and 6 bases from J, the gap between germline ends came to 14 bases. Germline V CDR1 and CDR2: MNHNY, SVGAGI (reference sequence). CDR3 nucleotides: TGTGCCAGCAGCACCGACAGCCTCCATGGCTACACCTTC. It specifies CASSTDSLHGYTF.

This chain links TRBV2 with TRBJ2-7; a possible D gene is TRBD2 (5 bases). The CDR3 runs 11 residues. V was shortened by 3 bases and J by 6 bases, with 6 bases between the two germline ends. Germline loops: CDR1 SNHLY, CDR2 FYNNEI. This CDR3 reads CASSDRGEQYF. The CDR3 DNA is TGTGCCAGCAGTGACCGGGGCGAGCAGTACTTC.

The chain employs TRBV2 and TRBJ2-7; D not certain. The CDR3 sequence is 13 residues long. The V and J ends lost 4 bases and 2 bases respectively, with 9 bases between them. Germline V gene data show CDR1 as SNHLY and CDR2 as FYNNEI. CDR3 bases: TGTGCCAGCAGTGCCTTTAGGGCCTACGAGCAGTACTTC. It translates to CASSAFRAYEQYF.

The chain is built from TRBV11-2 and TRBJ2-1; no clear D. Trimming shortened V by 5 bases and J by 4 bases, and 9 bases separated the two germline ends. Per the germline V gene, CDR1 is SGHAT and CDR2 is FQNNGV. The CDR3 extends over 13 amino acids. CDR3 DNA sequence: TGTGCCAGCAGCGGGATCAGTTACAATGAGCAGTTCTTC. Residues: CASSGISYNEQFF.

The rearrangement links TRBV9 to TRBJ1-1; TRBD1 matches 10 bases. Germline CDR1 is SGDLS and CDR2 is YYNGEE. The CDR3 covers 16 residues. After removal of 2 bases from V and 1 base from J, the junction contained 5 bases not matched to a gene. In DNA form, the CDR3 reads TGTGCCAGCAGCGTCCACCGGGACAGGGGGAACACTGAAGCTTTCTTT. Amino acid sequence: CASSVHRDRGNTEAFF.